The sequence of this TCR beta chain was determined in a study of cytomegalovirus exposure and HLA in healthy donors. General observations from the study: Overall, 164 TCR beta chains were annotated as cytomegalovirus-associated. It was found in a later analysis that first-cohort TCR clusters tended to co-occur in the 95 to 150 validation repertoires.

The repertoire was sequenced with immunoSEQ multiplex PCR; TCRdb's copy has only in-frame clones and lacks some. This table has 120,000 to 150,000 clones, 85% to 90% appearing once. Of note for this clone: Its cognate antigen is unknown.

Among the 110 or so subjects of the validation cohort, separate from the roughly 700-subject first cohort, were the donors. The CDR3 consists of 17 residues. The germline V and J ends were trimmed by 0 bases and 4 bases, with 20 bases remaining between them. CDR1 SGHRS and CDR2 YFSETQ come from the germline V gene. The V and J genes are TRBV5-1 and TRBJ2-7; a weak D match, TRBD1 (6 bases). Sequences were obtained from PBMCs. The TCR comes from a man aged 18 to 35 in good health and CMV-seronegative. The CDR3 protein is CASSLGVYRASRYEQYF. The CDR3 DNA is TGCGCCAGCAGCTTGGGGGTGTACAGGGCGAGCCGTTACGAGCAGTACTTC.